The 27 T cell receptor beta chains below were found in one sample sequenced in a study of OX40 agonist ivuxolimab in advanced cancers. Some clones are missing from TCRdb's copy, which holds only in-frame ones; the method was immunoSEQ multiplex PCR. This table has tens of thousands of clones, around 90% appearing once. The sample was CD4+ or CD8+ T cells sorted from blood, taken in a trial of the OX40 agonist ivuxolimab. The receptors come from an adult with an advanced solid tumor such as melanoma, head and neck, liver or kidney cancer.

This clone was seen only once. J is TRBJ1-1 and V is TRBV18, with 8 nucleotides matching TRBD1. The CDR3 contains 16 residues. The ends lost 1 base at V and 4 bases at J; junction bases unmatched: 8. The germline CDR1 and CDR2 sequences are KGHSH and LQKENI. CDR3 nucleotides: TGTGCCAGCTCACCACTCGCAGGGGGCCTGGGCACTGAAGCTTTCTTT. Protein product: CASSPLAGGLGTEAFF.

For the CDR3, the DNA is TGTGCCAGCAGCTTCGGACTAGCGGGAGGGAACACCGGGGAGCTGTTTTTT. Translation: CASSFGLAGGNTGELFF. V is TRBV7-3 and J is TRBJ2-2; 14 nucleotides align to TRBD2. CDR1 SGHTA and CDR2 FQGTGA come from the germline V gene. There are 17 residues in the CDR3. Trimming at V came to 3 bases and at J to 1 base, leaving 1 base not matched to a gene.

This clone was detected only once. The chain joins TRBV28 to TRBJ1-5; 7 bases map to TRBD1. The CDR3 is 14 residues long. The germline gives CDR1 MDHEN, CDR2 SYDVKM. V was pared by 6 bases and J by 1 base, with 3 bases of the junction left unmatched. The CDR3, as DNA: TGTGCCAGCAGGGGGGGACAGAGCAATCAGCCCCAGCATTTT. As protein: CASRGGQSNQPQHF. Variable domain in full (rest from reference TRBV28 and TRBJ1-5): DVKVTQSSRYLVKRTGEKVFLECVQDMDHENMFWYRQDPGLGLRLIYFSYDVKMKEKGDIPEGYSVSREKKERFSLILESASTNQTSMYLCASRGGQSNQPQHFGDGTRLSIL.

The chain uses TRBV18 and TRBJ1-5; 7 positions match TRBD1. Trimming took 3 bases from V and 5 from J; bases not matched to a gene: 10. CDR3 length: 16 amino acids. Germline CDR1 is KGHSH and CDR2 is LQKENI. The chain's CDR3 is CASSPTGHRGHQPQHF. The DNA of the CDR3 is TGTGCCAGCTCACCTACGGGACACAGGGGTCATCAGCCCCAGCATTTT. Together with reference TRBV18 and TRBJ1-5, the CDR3 gives the full variable domain: NAGVMQNPRHLVRRRGQEARLRCSPMKGHSHVYWYRQLPEEGLKFMVYLQKENIIDESGMPKERFSAEFPKEGPSILRIQQVVRGDSAAYFCASSPTGHRGHQPQHFGDGTRLSIL.

The rearrangement uses TRBV6-5 and TRBJ1-3, with D perhaps TRBD1 (5 bases). There are 15 residues in the CDR3. The germline V and J ends were trimmed by 0 bases and 3 bases, with 9 bases remaining between them. Germline CDR1 is MNHEY and CDR2 is SVGAGI. The CDR3 region is CASSYSPGSGNTIYF. The DNA of the CDR3 is TGTGCCAGCAGTTACTCGCCAGGGAGTGGAAACACCATATATTTT.

The V and J genes are TRBV28 and TRBJ1-5, with D maybe TRBD1 (5 bases). This CDR3 is built from 13 residues. V lost 9 bases and J lost 5, with 14 bases in between. CDR1 and CDR2 (germline): MDHEN, SYDVKM. The DNA for the CDR3 is TGTGCCAGTGACCTAGGGGCCTATCAGCCCCAGCATTTT. This gives the protein CASDLGAYQPQHF.

The chain's CDR3 is CASSLAGKGDFYYEQFF. CDR3 DNA sequence: TGTGCCAGCAGCTTAGCCGGGAAAGGGGACTTTTACTATGAGCAGTTCTTC. The V gene is TRBV7-6, the J gene TRBJ2-1; a weak D match, TRBD2 (6 bases). Germline CDR1 is SGHVS and CDR2 is FNYEAQ. V was pared by 0 bases and J by 8 bases, with 20 bases between. The CDR3 runs 17 residues.

This clone occurred once. The rearrangement links TRBV19 to TRBJ1-1; the D gene is possibly TRBD1 (5 bases). Trimming removed 2 bases at V and 1 base at J, with 8 bases between. CDR1 is LNHDA and CDR2 is SQIVND in the germline V gene (reference sequence). The CDR3 runs 14 residues. CDR3 sequence reads: CASSISGANTEAFF. CDR3 nucleotide sequence: TGTGCCAGTAGTATATCTGGGGCGAACACTGAAGCTTTCTTT.

This clone was counted once. The rearrangement uses TRBV9 and TRBJ1-5; 8 bases fit TRBD1. The CDR3 is made up of 15 amino acids. In germline, CDR1 is SGDLS, CDR2 YYNGEE. The V segment lost 0 bases and the J segment 7 bases; nucleotides outside the gene matches: 6. CDR3 in DNA: TGTGCCAGCAGCGTAGAAGGGACAGGCGGGCAGCCCCAGCATTTT. Its translation is CASSVEGTGGQPQHF.

The chain recombines TRBV25-1 with TRBJ2-5, with 8 positions matching TRBD2. The germline gives CDR1 MGHDK, CDR2 SYGVNS. This CDR3 is built from 15 residues. The V and J ends lost 6 bases and 4 bases, in that order; junction bases with no gene match: 10. CDR3 in amino acids: CASSQSGSLRETQYF. The DNA for the CDR3 is TGTGCCAGCAGCCAGAGCGGGAGTTTGAGAGAGACCCAGTACTTC.

The rearrangement joins TRBV7-2 to TRBJ1-6, with 10 nucleotides matching TRBD1. This CDR3 comprises 17 residues. Germline CDR1 reads SGHTA; CDR2 reads FQGNSA. The V and J ends lost 4 bases and 6 bases, in that order; junction bases with no gene match: 9. CDR3 sequence: CASSSYVWTGGNSPLHF. The CDR3 DNA sequence: TGTGCCAGCAGCTCTTACGTGTGGACAGGGGGTAATTCACCCCTCCACTTT.

This chain connects TRBV18 to TRBJ2-7; D is uncertain. The ends were cut back, 5 bases at V and 0 bases at J, with 11 bases in the middle. Germline assignment: CDR1 KGHSH and CDR2 LQKENI. The CDR3 has 14 residues. CDR3 sequence (DNA): TGTGCCAGCTCAGCAGGAACCGTCTCCTACGAGCAGTACTTC. This encodes CASSAGTVSYEQYF.

V and J are TRBV30 and TRBJ2-7; D ambiguous. Germline CDR1 is GTSNPN and CDR2 is SVGIG (reference sequence). V lost 2 bases and J lost 5, with 7 bases in between. This CDR3 comprises 11 residues. DNA for the CDR3: TGTGCCTGGAGTAACCAAAACGAGCAGTACTTC. Protein product: CAWSNQNEQYF.

V and J are TRBV19 and TRBJ1-5; 7 positions match TRBD1. Germline V gene lookup returns CDR1 LNHDA and CDR2 SQIVND (reference sequence). With V trimmed by 9 bases and J by 0 bases, 5 bases remained unmatched. This CDR3 comprises 14 residues. CDR3 protein: CASWTGPSNQPQHF. In DNA, the CDR3 is TGTGCCAGCTGGACAGGCCCTAGCAATCAGCCCCAGCATTTT.

The CDR3, as DNA: TGTGCCAGCCAGGACACCGGGAACACTGAAGCTTTCTTT. Translation gives CASQDTGNTEAFF. V gene TRBV19 combines with J gene TRBJ1-1, with a tentative D call TRBD1 (5 bases). This CDR3 spans 13 amino acids. The germline V gene has CDR1 LNHDA and CDR2 SQIVND (reference sequence). V lost 9 bases, J lost 1 base, and 12 bases lay in between. Supplemented by reference TRBV19 and TRBJ1-1, the full variable domain reads DGGITQSPKYLFRKEGQNVTLSCEQNLNHDAMYWYRQDPGQGLRLIYYSQIVNDFQKGDIAEGYSVSREKKESFPLTVTSAQKNPTAFYLCASQDTGNTEAFFGQGTRLTVV.

This clone was detected only a few times. The chain uses TRBV19 and TRBJ2-5; D not resolved. The CDR3 contains 14 residues. CDR1 is LNHDA and CDR2 is SQIVND in the germline V gene (reference sequence). The V gene lost 8 bases and the J gene lost 0 bases, with 13 bases spanning the gap. The CDR3, as DNA: TGTGCCAGTCGGGCAGGATTGTACCAAGAGACCCAGTACTTC. Translated, it gives CASRAGLYQETQYF.

The chain uses TRBV7-9 and TRBJ2-7, with D possibly being TRBD2 (6 bases). V was pared by 4 bases and J by 6 bases, with 16 bases between. Germline loops: CDR1 SEHNR, CDR2 FQNEAQ (reference sequence). This CDR3 contains 14 residues. CDR3 residues: CASSSQGTPVEQYF. CDR3 in DNA: TGTGCCAGCAGCTCCCAAGGGACTCCGGTCGAGCAGTACTTC.

CDR3: CASSQEIWVQETQYF. For the CDR3, the DNA is TGCGCCAGCAGCCAAGAGATCTGGGTCCAAGAGACCCAGTACTTC. The chain couples TRBV4-1 to TRBJ2-5; no reliable D call. Trimming removed 0 bases at V and 1 base at J, with 9 bases between. Germline CDR1 reads MGHRA; CDR2 reads YSYEKL. The CDR3 is 15 residues long.

This clone showed up just once. The genes are TRBV7-9 and TRBJ2-7, with TRBD1 matching 11 bases. The J segment lost 5 bases and the V segment lost 5 bases, leaving 8 bases of the junction unmatched. Germline CDR1 SEHNR, CDR2 FQNEAQ (reference sequence). This CDR3 contains 15 residues. The CDR3 reads CASSPWTGGWDEQYF. Here the CDR3 DNA reads TGTGCCAGCAGCCCCTGGACAGGGGGCTGGGACGAGCAGTACTTC.

This chain connects TRBV29-1 to TRBJ1-2, with 7 bases matching TRBD1. Germline V CDR1 and CDR2: SQVTM, ANQGSEA. The V gene end was trimmed by 1 base and the J gene end by 4 bases; junction bases not matched to a gene: 12. CDR3 length: 16 amino acids. CDR3 protein: CSVEGIGGDRLYGYTF. CDR3 sequence (DNA): TGCAGCGTTGAAGGCATAGGGGGGGACAGACTCTATGGCTACACCTTC.

The CDR3 sequence: CASSLIRDSYEQYF. CDR3 DNA: TGTGCCAGCAGCTTAATTCGCGACTCCTACGAGCAGTACTTC. The rearrangement links TRBV11-3 to TRBJ2-7; no clear D. Germline assignment: CDR1 SGHNT and CDR2 YENEEA. CDR3 size: 14 residues. Trimming took off 2 bases at V and 0 bases at J, with 8 bases between the two ends.

This chain joins TRBV28 and TRBJ2-4; D could derive from TRBD1 or TRBD2 (5 bases each). This CDR3 region has 13 residues. The germline V gene encodes CDR1 MDHEN and CDR2 SYDVKM. Trimming removed 6 bases from V and 7 bases from J, with 13 bases in between. The CDR3 DNA reads TGTGCCAGCAGGGGGGAATTAAAGAACATTCAGTACTTC. Protein: CASRGELKNIQYF.

The chain uses TRBV4-1 and TRBJ2-7, with a tentative D call TRBD1 (5 bases). Trimming removed 1 base from V and 4 bases from J, with 8 bases in between. This CDR3 is 13 amino acids long. Germline V gives CDR1 MGHRA, CDR2 YSYEKL. CDR3 loop: CASSQGQHYEQYF. The DNA of the CDR3 is TGCGCCAGCAGCCAAGGACAGCATTACGAGCAGTACTTC.

The chain uses TRBV14 and TRBJ1-2, with a tentative D call TRBD1 (6 bases). Between the trimmed V and J ends, which lost 6 bases and 4 bases, there was a span of 15 bases. Germline V gene data show CDR1 as SGHDN and CDR2 as FVKESK. This CDR3 has 14 residues. CDR3 sequence (DNA): TGTGCCAGCAGAGACTCAACAGGGCCCTATGGCTACACCTTC. The encoded protein is CASRDSTGPYGYTF.

This CDR3 is CASSLFSWDRVNYEQYF. For the CDR3, the DNA is TGTGCCAGCAGTTTATTCTCTTGGGACAGGGTCAACTACGAGCAGTACTTC. The rearrangement uses TRBV28 and TRBJ2-7, with TRBD1 matching 9 bases. Germline CDR1 reads MDHEN; CDR2 reads SYDVKM. The trim removed 1 base at V and 3 bases at J, leaving 10 bases unmatched. The CDR3 is 17 amino acids.

V is TRBV21-1 and J is TRBJ2-1; the table assigns TRBD2, which was not confirmed against the DNA. TRBV21-1 represents a pseudogene. The CDR3 length is 16 residues. In DNA form, the CDR3 reads TGTGCCAGCAGCAAAGAGAGGACTAGCGATACCTATGAGCAGTTCTTC. As protein: CASSKERTSDTYEQFF.

The V gene is TRBV11-2, the J gene TRBJ1-1; D is possibly TRBD1 (5 bases). Germline values: CDR1 SGHAT, CDR2 FQNNGV. Trimming left V 5 bases short and J 0 bases short, with 7 bases between. The CDR3 runs 13 residues. CDR3 DNA sequence: TGTGCCAGCAGCAAGGGACTGAACACTGAAGCTTTCTTT. Translation: CASSKGLNTEAFF. The variable domain in full, with the rest retrieved from reference TRBV11-2 and TRBJ1-1, is EAGVAQSPRYKIIEKRQSVAFWCNPISGHATLYWYQQILGQGPKLLIQFQNNGVVDDSQLPKDRFSAERLKGVDSTLKIQPAKLEDSAVYLCASSKGLNTEAFFGQGTRLTVV.